The 4 T cell receptor beta chains below all came from one sample that was sequenced in a study of blood T cells in healthy people across ages. Through a sample-barcoded 5' primer and a J-beta primer mix, a second PCR was run for roughly 7 to 12 cycles. TCRdb recomputed calls from the 5' RACE reads with MiXCR, one row per CDR3 protein. This sample has approximately 800,000 distinct CDR3 sequences, with just over 55% found just once. Sequencing was carried out using blood. These receptor sequences come from a man aged 35-49 years in good health.

The rearrangement uses TRBV3-1 and TRBJ1-6, with a tentative D call TRBD1 (5 bases). With 2 bases removed from V and 8 bases from J, the gap between germline ends came to 13 bases. This CDR3 spans 15 amino acids. The germline CDR1 and CDR2 sequences are LGHDT and YNNKEL (reference sequence). CDR3 nucleotide sequence: TGTGCCAGCAGCCAAACTCGGCAGGGCGATTCACCCCTCCACTTT. Its protein product is CASSQTRQGDSPLHF.

The chain employs TRBV4-1 and TRBJ1-2, with 9 positions matching TRBD1. Germline-derived CDR1 and CDR2 are MGHRA and YSYEKL. There are 16 residues in the CDR3. Trimming removed 2 bases from V and 1 base from J; junction bases left unmatched: 5. The CDR3 reads CASSQIPGQGNYGYTF. The CDR3 nucleotides are TGCGCCAGCAGCCAAATTCCGGGACAGGGTAACTATGGCTACACCTTC.

The CDR3: CASSFSTGLLEYEQYF. The CDR3 DNA sequence: TGTGCCAGCAGTTTCTCAACAGGGCTACTGGAGTACGAGCAGTACTTC. V usage is TRBV12-3 or TRBV12-4 and J usage is TRBJ2-7; TRBD1 is a possible D gene (6 bases). With 3 bases removed from V and 4 bases from J, the gap between germline ends came to 19 bases. The CDR3 covers 16 residues.

This clonotype was seen only a few times. The chain joins TRBV27 to TRBJ2-1; D gene ambiguous. Germline V CDR1 and CDR2: MNHEY, SMNVEV (reference sequence). The CDR3 sequence is 14 residues long. The V end lost 3 bases, the J end lost 5 bases, and 11 bases lay between the germline ends. The CDR3, as DNA: TGTGCCAGCAGTTTGCCCGGGTCGAACAATGAGCAGTTCTTC. Translation gives CASSLPGSNNEQFF.